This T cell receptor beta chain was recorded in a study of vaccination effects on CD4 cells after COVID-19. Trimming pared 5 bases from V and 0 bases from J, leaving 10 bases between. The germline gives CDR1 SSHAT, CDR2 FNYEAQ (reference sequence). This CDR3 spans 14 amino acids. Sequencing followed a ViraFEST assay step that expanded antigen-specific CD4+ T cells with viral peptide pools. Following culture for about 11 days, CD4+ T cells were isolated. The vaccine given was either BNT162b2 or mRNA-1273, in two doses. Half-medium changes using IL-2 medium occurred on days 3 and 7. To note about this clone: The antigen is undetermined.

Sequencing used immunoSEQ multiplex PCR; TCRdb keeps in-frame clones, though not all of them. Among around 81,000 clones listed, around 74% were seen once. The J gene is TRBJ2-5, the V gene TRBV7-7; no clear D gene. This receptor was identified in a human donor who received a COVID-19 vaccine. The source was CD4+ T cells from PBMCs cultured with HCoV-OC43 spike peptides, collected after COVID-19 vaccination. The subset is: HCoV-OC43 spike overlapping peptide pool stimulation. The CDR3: CASSLTAYQETQYF. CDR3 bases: TGTGCCAGCAGCCTCACGGCGTACCAAGAGACCCAGTACTTC. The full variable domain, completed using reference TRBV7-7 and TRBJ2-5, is GAGVSQSPRYKVTKRGQDVTLRCDPISSHATLYWYQQALGQGPEFLTYFNYEAQPDKSGLPSDRFSAERPEGSISTLTIQRTEQRDSAMYRCASSLTAYQETQYFGPGTRLLVL.